The following is a T cell receptor (beta chain) sequence with its context. Its antigen is still unknown. The sample originates from a study of OX40 agonist ivuxolimab in advanced cancers. About the study: Treatment of patients was with ivuxolimab, an agonistic anti-OX40 (CD134) antibody. Patients received intravenous ivuxolimab every 2 weeks at 0.01 to 10 mg/kg. Study observations and caveats: There was clonal expansion of CD4+ and CD8+ blood T cells by week 6 at 0.1 to 3.0 mg/kg.

Assay used: immunoSEQ multiplex PCR; TCRdb lists only in-frame clones, some missing. The sample lists tens of thousands of clones; roughly four fifths were seen once. Germline-derived CDR1 and CDR2 are SGHRS and YFSETQ. This CDR3 is built from 14 residues. V was pared by 4 bases and J by 6 bases, with 16 bases between. Autoimmune disease history or systemic immunosuppression led to patients being barred. The origin of this receptor is an adult with an advanced solid tumor such as melanoma, head and neck, liver or kidney cancer. Sequenced here: CD4+ or CD8+ T cells sorted from blood, sampled in a trial of the OX40 agonist ivuxolimab. The chain couples TRBV5-1 to TRBJ2-5; no definite D call. The chain's CDR3 is CASSTAGPLKTQYF. The CDR3 nucleotides read TGCGCCAGCAGCACGGCCGGACCACTCAAGACCCAGTACTTC.